Below, 17 T cell receptor beta chains from the same sample are listed, as sequenced in a study of blood T cell repertoires in COVID-19. Repertoires were generated with immunoSEQ multiplex PCR, while TCRdb's copy carries only in-frame clones and drops some. The table shows about 130,000 clones, with around 87% occurring only once. Sequenced sample: peripheral blood. These receptors came from a woman aged 60-75 years with acute or convalescent COVID-19.

The chain recombines TRBV5-5 with TRBJ1-4, with TRBD1 matching over 7 bases. V lost 4 bases, J lost 7 bases, and 7 bases stayed unmatched. The CDR3 length is 14 residues. The V gene's germline CDR1 is SGHKS and CDR2 YYEKEE (reference sequence). CDR3 region: CASSPQGWGEKLFF. For the CDR3, the DNA is TGTGCCAGCAGCCCACAGGGGTGGGGTGAAAAACTGTTTTTT.

This clone was counted only a few times. This chain links TRBV7-6 with TRBJ1-6; no definite D call. The CDR3 spans 13 residues. With 0 bases removed from V and 9 bases from J, the gap between germline ends came to 6 bases. The germline V gene has CDR1 SGHVS and CDR2 FNYEAQ. CDR3 DNA sequence: TGTGCCAGCAGCTTAGCGACGGGTTCACCCCTCCACTTT. This encodes CASSLATGSPLHF. Full variable domain (rest looked up from reference TRBV7-6 and TRBJ1-6): GAGVSQSPRYKVTKRGQDVALRCDPISGHVSLYWYRQALGQGPEFLTYFNYEAQQDKSGLPNDRFSAERPEGSISTLTIQRTEQRDSAMYRCASSLATGSPLHFGNGTRLTVT.

CDR3 DNA: TGTGCCAGCAGTGAGACAGGGGGTGCCTACGAGCAGTACTTC. Amino acids: CASSETGGAYEQYF. The V call is TRBV25-1, the J call TRBJ2-7; TRBD1 matches 9 bases. CDR1 is MGHDK and CDR2 is SYGVNS in the germline V gene. The CDR3 has 14 amino acids. V gave up 3 bases and J gave up 2 bases; unmatched junction bases: 2.

The chain recombines TRBV3-1 (or the pseudogene TRBV3-2) with TRBJ2-6; 11 bases agree with TRBD2. CDR1 and CDR2 (germline): LGHDT, YNNKEL (reference sequence). V shed 2 bases, J shed 0 bases, and the junction held 3 bases outside the gene matches. The CDR3 totals 18 residues. The CDR3 DNA sequence: TGTGCCAGCAGCCAATCTAGCGGGAGGACCTCTGGGGCCAACGTCCTGACTTTC. Translated: CASSQSSGRTSGANVLTF.

The chain has TRBV5-5 and TRBJ1-1, with 7 bases that match TRBD1. The trim removed 2 bases at V and 4 bases at J, leaving 8 bases unmatched. CDR1 SGHKS and CDR2 YYEKEE come from the germline V gene (reference sequence). The length of the CDR3 is 15 residues. The DNA for the CDR3 is TGTGCCAGCAGCTTCCAGACAGGGATGAGCACTGAAGCTTTCTTT. Its translation: CASSFQTGMSTEAFF.

The chain couples TRBV5-1 to TRBJ1-2; 11 bases align to TRBD1. V dropped 4 bases and J dropped 1; count of bases not matched to a gene: 6. Germline CDR1 and CDR2: SGHRS and YFSETQ. The CDR3 has 16 amino acids. The CDR3 bases are TGCGCCAGCAGCAGGGGACAGGGGGAGTTTAACTATGGCTACACCTTC. It specifies CASSRGQGEFNYGYTF.

This chain uses TRBV2 with TRBJ1-6, with TRBD1 matching over 9 bases. The CDR3 extends over 15 amino acids. Per the germline V gene, CDR1 is SNHLY and CDR2 is FYNNEI. The J segment lost 10 bases and the V segment lost 6 bases, leaving 10 bases of the junction unmatched. The CDR3 DNA reads TGTGCCAGCAGCCCGGACAGGGGAGGGGGATCACCCCTCCACTTT. As protein: CASSPDRGGGSPLHF.

To note about this clone: At one end, the junction sequence differs from germline, possibly due to a read error. The V call is TRBV7-7, the J call TRBJ2-7; TRBD1 might be the D (7 bases). The CDR3 extends over 15 amino acids. Looked up from germline, CDR1 is SSHAT and CDR2 is FNYEAQ (reference sequence). CDR3 sequence reads: CASSLEQGGTYEQYF. The CDR3 nucleotides are TGTGCTAGCAGCTTAGAGCAGGGGGGAACCTACGAGCAGTACTTC. Filled out from reference TRBV7-7 and TRBJ2-7, the complete variable domain reads GAGVSQSPRYKVTKRGQDVTLRCDPISSHATLYWYQQALGQGPEFLTYFNYEAQPDKSGLPSDRFSAERPEGSISTLTIQRTEQRDSAMYRCASSLEQGGTYEQYFGPGTRLTVT.

The chain couples TRBV5-8 to TRBJ2-2; TRBD2 aligns across 9 bases. From germline, CDR1 is SGHTS and CDR2 YDEGEE. After removal of 4 bases from V and 15 bases from J, the junction contained 10 bases not matched to a gene. The CDR3 runs to 13 residues. The CDR3 here is CASSVPPSGTVFF. The CDR3 DNA reads TGTGCCAGCAGCGTCCCCCCTAGCGGGACGGTGTTTTTT.

V usage is TRBV9 and J usage is TRBJ1-5; unclear D gene. Germline CDR1 is SGDLS and CDR2 is YYNGEE. Trimming cost V 3 bases and J 5 bases, with 9 bases left between them. The CDR3 runs to 13 residues. The CDR3 reads CASSARPDQPQHF. In nucleotides, the CDR3 is TGTGCCAGCAGCGCCCGTCCTGATCAGCCCCAGCATTTT.

The chain carries TRBV7-3 and TRBJ2-7, with a tentative D call TRBD2 (5 bases). There are 13 residues in the CDR3. The germline V gene has CDR1 SGHTA and CDR2 FQGTGA. Trimming shortened V by 2 bases and J by 2 bases, and 7 bases separated the two germline ends. Here the CDR3 reads CASSLSGAYEQYF. CDR3 nucleotide sequence: TGTGCCAGCAGCTTATCCGGGGCCTACGAGCAGTACTTC.

The chain links TRBV6-5 to TRBJ1-2, with 9 bases lining up with TRBD1. In germline, CDR1 is MNHEY, CDR2 SVGAGI. Trimming took 5 bases from V and 8 from J; bases not matched to a gene: 6. The CDR3 totals 13 residues. The CDR3 DNA follows: TGTGCCAGCAGTCAACAGGGGACAGGGGGCTACACCTTC. This translates into CASSQQGTGGYTF.

This clone came up a few times. The chain uses TRBV11-1 and TRBJ1-2; 9 nucleotides align to TRBD1. This CDR3 region has 13 residues. The germline V gene has CDR1 SGHAT and CDR2 FQDESV (reference sequence). V dropped 4 bases and J dropped 6; count of bases not matched to a gene: 3. CDR3 sequence (DNA): TGTGCCAGCAGCTACAGGGGGCAAGATGGCTACACCTTC. Encoded protein: CASSYRGQDGYTF.

V gene TRBV12-5 combines with J gene TRBJ1-6; TRBD1 agrees at 7 bases. V dropped 2 bases and J dropped 6; count of bases not matched to a gene: 4. From germline, CDR1 is LGHNT and CDR2 FRNRAP. CDR3 length: 15 residues. CDR3 sequence (DNA): TGTGCTAGTGGTTTGAGGGGGCCCGGTAATTCACCCCTCCACTTT. The encoded protein is CASGLRGPGNSPLHF.

The J gene is TRBJ1-2, the V gene TRBV5-4, with TRBD1 matching over 7 bases. With 4 bases clipped from V and 8 bases from J, the junction kept 8 bases outside the gene matches. This CDR3 contains 13 residues. CDR1 is SGHNT, CDR2 YYREEE, per germline (reference sequence). The CDR3: CASSRDSLTGYTF. Written as DNA, the CDR3 is TGTGCCAGCAGCCGGGACAGCTTGACCGGCTACACCTTC.

The V call is TRBV13, the J call TRBJ2-2, with TRBD2 as a possible D gene (6 bases). The ends were cut back, 4 bases at V and 5 bases at J, with 20 bases in the middle. The CDR3 has 17 residues. CDR1 and CDR2 from the germline V gene are PRHDT and FYEKMQ (reference sequence). This CDR3 reads CASSSLLEGRLTGELFF. The CDR3 nucleotides are TGTGCCAGCAGCTCCCTACTGGAGGGCCGACTGACCGGGGAGCTGTTTTTT.

This chain uses TRBV12-3 or TRBV12-4 with TRBJ2-7; no firm D call. This CDR3 comprises 13 residues. Trimming pared 6 bases from V and 6 bases from J, leaving 15 bases between. This CDR3 is CASSLPRPGEQYF. The CDR3 nucleotides read TGTGCCAGCAGCCTCCCCCGTCCGGGCGAGCAGTACTTC.